The 18 T cell receptor beta chains below were found in one sample sequenced in a study of shared clonotypes between healthy human individuals. The repertoire was sequenced with immunoSEQ multiplex PCR; TCRdb's copy has only in-frame clones and lacks some. The sample shows approximately 470,000 clones, 70% to 85% of them seen only once. The sequencing input was PBMCs. Every receptor here comes from a woman between 35 and 50 years old in good health. Some clones in this sample may be carry-over from other donors' samples.

The genes are TRBV7-3 and TRBJ2-1; 7 bases agree with TRBD2. CDR3 size: 15 residues. CDR1 SGHTA and CDR2 FQGTGA come from the germline V gene. V was pared by 2 bases and J by 3 bases, with 4 bases of the junction left unmatched. The CDR3 DNA is TGTGCCAGCAGCTTATCCCCTAGCGGCTACAATGAGCAGTTCTTC. This gives the protein CASSLSPSGYNEQFF.

The chain is built from TRBV7-3 and TRBJ2-1; a possible D gene is TRBD2 (6 bases). Trimming left V 1 base short and J 5 bases short, with 12 bases between. CDR3 length: 15 amino acids. The germline CDR1 and CDR2 sequences are SGHTA and FQGTGA. This chain's CDR3 is CASSLNQAGNNEQFF. CDR3 nucleotides: TGTGCCAGCAGCTTAAATCAAGCGGGCAACAATGAGCAGTTCTTC.

CDR3 coding DNA: TGCGCCAGCAGCTTGAACCCCGGGGCGAAGACTGAAGCTTTCTTT. Translating it yields CASSLNPGAKTEAFF. The chain uses TRBV5-1 and TRBJ1-1; a weak D match, TRBD1 (5 bases). Per the germline V gene, CDR1 is SGHRS and CDR2 is YFSETQ. CDR3 length: 15 residues. V lost 1 base, J lost 5 bases, and 15 bases lay in between. Supplemented by reference TRBV5-1 and TRBJ1-1, the full variable domain reads KAGVTQTPRYLIKTRGQQVTLSCSPISGHRSVSWYQQTPGQGLQFLFEYFSETQRNKGNFPGRFSGRQFSNSRSEMNVSTLELGDSALYLCASSLNPGAKTEAFFGQGTRLTVV.

CDR3 DNA: TGTGCCAGCAGTGAAGCGCTTGGGGCAGTCTCCTACAATGAGCAGTTCTTC. It yields the protein CASSEALGAVSYNEQFF. This sequence joins TRBV2 and TRBJ2-1; tentatively, D is TRBD1 (5 bases). The CDR3 totals 17 residues. The germline CDR1 and CDR2 sequences are SNHLY and FYNNEI. Trimming took 0 bases from V and 0 from J, leaving 12 bases between them.

The rearrangement joins TRBV2 to TRBJ1-1; D is possibly TRBD1 (6 bases). V lost 7 bases, J lost 2 bases, and 17 bases lay in between. There are 15 residues in the CDR3. Germline V gene lookup returns CDR1 SNHLY and CDR2 FYNNEI. The chain's CDR3 is CASTQDRPRNTEAFF. The CDR3 region has the DNA TGTGCCAGCACCCAAGACAGGCCCAGAAACACTGAAGCTTTCTTT.

The CDR3 DNA follows: TGTGCCAGCAGTCGGACTCAAAAGACCTACGAGCAGTACTTC. Translated: CASSRTQKTYEQYF. The V gene is TRBV28, the J gene TRBJ2-7, with a possible D match to TRBD2 (5 bases). The V end lost 5 bases, the J end lost 2 bases, and 13 bases lay between the germline ends. CDR1 MDHEN and CDR2 SYDVKM come from the germline V gene. This CDR3 contains 14 residues.

The rearrangement links TRBV7-2 to TRBJ1-1; a weak D match, TRBD1 (5 bases). This CDR3 comprises 14 residues. Germline V lookup: CDR1 SGHTA, CDR2 FQGNSA. Trimming took 1 base from V and 0 from J, leaving 6 bases between them. The CDR3 sequence: CASSLGGMNTEAFF. The CDR3 bases are TGTGCCAGCAGCTTAGGGGGGATGAACACTGAAGCTTTCTTT. Supplemented by reference TRBV7-2 and TRBJ1-1, the full variable domain reads GAGVSQSPSNKVTEKGKDVELRCDPISGHTALYWYRQSLGQGLEFLIYFQGNSAPDKSGLPSDRFSAERTGGSVSTLTIQRTQQEDSAVYLCASSLGGMNTEAFFGQGTRLTVV.

This clone has just one count. The V gene is TRBV7-2, the J gene TRBJ2-5; 7 bases align to TRBD2. This CDR3 region has 15 residues. The trim removed 5 bases at V and 1 base at J, leaving 7 bases unmatched. The germline gives CDR1 SGHTA, CDR2 FQGNSA. CDR3 in amino acids: CASSRTRGSQETQYF. The CDR3 region has the DNA TGTGCCAGCAGCCGGACTAGAGGGTCCCAAGAGACCCAGTACTTC.

The CDR3 here is CASSSLNEAKNIQYF. Written as DNA, the CDR3 is TGTGCCAGCAGTTCCCTGAACGAAGCCAAAAACATTCAGTACTTC. The rearrangement links TRBV27 to TRBJ2-4; D is unresolved. CDR3 length equals 15 residues. V shed 4 bases and J shed 0 bases, with 10 bases lying between them. Per germline, CDR1 MNHEY and CDR2 SMNVEV (reference sequence).

V gene TRBV29-1 combines with J gene TRBJ2-5, with D perhaps matching TRBD1 (5 bases). The last part of the DNA fits TRBJ2-7 better; the J call may be wrong. From germline, CDR1 is SQVTM and CDR2 ANQGSEA. The CDR3 is 12 residues long. The CDR3 DNA is TGCAGCGTTGGCGCAGGGATCTACGAGCAGTACTTC. Its translation is CSVGAGIYEQYF.

The V call is TRBV9, the J call TRBJ2-2, with 10 bases aligning to TRBD2. Germline assignment: CDR1 SGDLS and CDR2 YYNGEE. The CDR3 spans 19 residues. V was pared by 1 base and J by 7 bases, with 16 bases of the junction left unmatched. The DNA for the CDR3 is TGTGCCAGCAGCGTACGGAGCGCCCCTAGCGGGAGTTGGGTCGGGGAGCTGTTTTTT. It is translated as CASSVRSAPSGSWVGELFF.

This chain connects TRBV9 to TRBJ2-2; tentatively, D is TRBD2 (6 bases). V dropped 3 bases and J dropped 2 bases, with 20 bases sitting between them. The length of the CDR3 is 18 residues. Germline V gives CDR1 SGDLS, CDR2 YYNGEE. The DNA of the CDR3 is TGTGCCAGCAGCGGCTACGGTGATAGCGGAAAAAACACCGGGGAGCTGTTTTTT. It translates to CASSGYGDSGKNTGELFF.

The CDR3 DNA is TGCGCCAGCAGCTTGTTCCAGATGAACACTGAAGCTTTCTTT. Translating gives CASSLFQMNTEAFF. The chain employs TRBV5-1 and TRBJ1-1, with D unclear. The germline CDR1 and CDR2 sequences are SGHRS and YFSETQ. V was cut by 1 base and J by 0 bases, with 7 bases left in between. The CDR3 is made up of 14 amino acids.

The genes are TRBV29-1 and TRBJ2-1, with TRBD1 matching 8 bases. Per germline, CDR1 SQVTM and CDR2 ANQGSEA. CDR3 length equals 13 residues. The chain's CDR3 is CTLGQGAGNEQFF. The CDR3, as DNA: TGCACCCTCGGGCAGGGGGCTGGCAATGAGCAGTTCTTC.

This rearrangement joins TRBV28 to TRBJ2-1; 7 bases line up with TRBD2. CDR3 size: 14 residues. CDR1 MDHEN and CDR2 SYDVKM come from the germline V gene. Losses at the gene ends were 10 bases for V and 3 bases for J; bases not matched to a gene: 9. CDR3 nucleotides: TGTGCCACCGTCCTCGGGACTAACTACAATGAGCAGTTCTTC. It translates to CATVLGTNYNEQFF.

The chain employs TRBV6-5 and TRBJ2-7; D not certain. V gave up 0 bases and J gave up 0 bases, with 9 bases separating them. Germline loops: CDR1 MNHEY, CDR2 SVGAGI. CDR3 size: 15 residues. This CDR3 reads CASSYSVKSSYEQYF. The CDR3 nucleotides are TGTGCCAGCAGTTACTCGGTAAAGAGCTCCTACGAGCAGTACTTC.

The chain couples TRBV11-3 to TRBJ2-2; 8 bases fit TRBD2. This CDR3 contains 18 residues. J gave up 5 bases and V 0 bases, and 11 bases lay outside the gene matches. The germline gives CDR1 SGHNT, CDR2 YENEEA. The CDR3 is CASSLDWGVAGKTGELFF. CDR3 in DNA: TGTGCCAGCAGCTTAGATTGGGGGGTAGCGGGAAAAACCGGGGAGCTGTTTTTT.

Note on this clone: Other DNA variants within this sample encode the same CDR3. The J gene is TRBJ2-1, the V gene TRBV19, with 7 bases fitting TRBD2. V dropped 5 bases and J dropped 2; count of bases not matched to a gene: 6. This CDR3 is built from 15 residues. CDR1 is LNHDA and CDR2 is SQIVND in the germline V gene (reference sequence). CDR3 nucleotide sequence: TGTGCCAGTAGTCCCTCTAGCGGAACCTACAATGAGCAGTTCTTC. It specifies CASSPSSGTYNEQFF.